Below, one T cell receptor (beta chain) is given with its context. Its antigen remains unknown. Germline CDR1 reads SNHLY; CDR2 reads FYNNEI. V was pared by 4 bases and J by 2 bases, with 9 bases between. CDR3 length: 14 amino acids. These data are taken from a study of CD8+ T cells in alopecia areata. Across the whole study: A 6-month period off drug followed tofacitinib, which lasted 6 to 18 months.

Treatment noted: oral pan-JAK inhibitor, 5-10 mg twice daily. Findings and limits, study-wide: Scalp clonality, along with expanded CD8+ clones among the top 100, was significantly decreased by tofacitinib. During tofacitinib treatment, many expanded lesional clones remained in scalp and blood.

Sequencing templates came from extracted RNA that was reverse transcribed into cDNA. Assay used: immunoSEQ multiplex PCR; TCRdb lists only in-frame clones, some missing. The profile shows about 110,000 clones, approximately 54% of them singletons. The genes are TRBV2 and TRBJ1-5; no reliable D call. The origin of this receptor is a human donor with alopecia areata. Material: CD8+ T cells sorted from blood, obtained at week 24, from a patient treated with tofacitinib. CDR3 residues: CASSGTEGNQPQHF. DNA of the CDR3: TGTGCCAGCAGTGGGACGGAGGGCAATCAGCCCCAGCATTTT.